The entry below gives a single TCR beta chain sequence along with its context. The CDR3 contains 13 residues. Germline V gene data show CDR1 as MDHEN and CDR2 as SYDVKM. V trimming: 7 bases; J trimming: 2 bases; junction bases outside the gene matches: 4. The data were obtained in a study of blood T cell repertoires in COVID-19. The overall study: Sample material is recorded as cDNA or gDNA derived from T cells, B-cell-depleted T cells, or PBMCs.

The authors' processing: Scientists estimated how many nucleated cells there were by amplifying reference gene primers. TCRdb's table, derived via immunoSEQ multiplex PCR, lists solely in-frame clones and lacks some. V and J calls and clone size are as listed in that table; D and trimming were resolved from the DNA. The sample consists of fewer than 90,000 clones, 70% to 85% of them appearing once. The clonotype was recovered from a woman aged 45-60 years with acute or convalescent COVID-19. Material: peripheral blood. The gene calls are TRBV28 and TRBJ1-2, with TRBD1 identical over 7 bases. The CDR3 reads CASTPQGNYGYTF. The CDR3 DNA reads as TGTGCCAGCACCCCACAGGGGAACTATGGCTACACCTTC.